This T cell receptor beta chain was retrieved from a study of OX40 agonist ivuxolimab in advanced cancers. Study conclusions and caveats: With doses of 0.1 to 3.0 mg/kg, CD4+ and CD8+ blood T cells had undergone clonal expansion by week 6. Low normalized clonal expansion also occurred in some nonresponding patients. On average, CD8+ T cells showed a greater number of expanded clones than CD4+.

The assay was immunoSEQ multiplex PCR, and TCRdb's table has in-frame clones only and misses some. Of about 68,000 clones listed, 65% to 90% were seen once; the top ten hold almost 1.5%. CDR3 length: 14 amino acids. Trimming cost V 4 bases and J 7 bases; bases outside gene matches: 5. CDR1 and CDR2 from the germline V gene are SGHRS and YFSETQ. As for this clone: The antigen is unknown. This CDR3 is also generated by other DNA sequences in the sample.

This chain connects TRBV5-1 to TRBJ1-6; TRBD1 matches at 7 bases. The TCR comes from an adult with an advanced solid tumor such as melanoma, head and neck, liver or kidney cancer. The sequencing used CD4+ or CD8+ T cells sorted from blood, collected in a trial of the OX40 agonist ivuxolimab. CDR3 residues: CASSRTGENSPLHF. The CDR3 DNA reads TGCGCCAGCAGCCGCACAGGGGAGAATTCACCCCTCCACTTT.